Described below is a single T cell receptor beta chain sequence and its context. These data come from a study of shared clonotypes between healthy human individuals. The protocol was immunoSEQ multiplex PCR, while the TCRdb copy is restricted to in-frame clones and leaves out a portion. The sample records nearly 2 million clones, approximately 94% being singletons. It was CD45RO-negative cells, positively selected for CCR7, that made up naive CD8 cells, with terminally differentiated effector memory CD45RA+ cells excluded. The CDR3 is made up of 15 amino acids. The germline V gene has CDR1 SGDLS and CDR2 YYNGEE. The junction had 5 bases not matched to a gene; V was cut back by 3 bases and J by 5 bases.

Sequencing was done on a sample of naive CD8+ T cells sorted from blood. The receptor comes from a young man in good health. The rearrangement links TRBV9 to TRBJ2-7; TRBD2 matches 13 bases. CDR3 sequence (DNA): TGTGCCAGCAGCGCAACCGGGACTAGCGGGAACGAGCAGTACTTC. Amino acids: CASSATGTSGNEQYF.